This T cell receptor (beta chain) was sequenced in a study of T cells in Graves' hyperthyroidism and ophthalmopathy. Study as a whole: The blood sample was taken at first diagnosis, before treatment began. Study outcomes and limitations: The majority of expanded thyroid clonotypes above 0.001 also appeared in blood. A 13 V-J signature model discriminated ophthalmopathy versus stable hyperthyroidism.

This clonotype has at least ten counts. Its antigen is currently unknown. Diagnostic assessment was based on clinical symptoms, serum thyroxine and TRAb, thyroid ultrasound and orbital computed tomography. Researchers amplified the TCR beta CDR3 regions from RNA transcripts. The TCR CDR3 first-round RT-PCR relied on the HTBI primer set. TCRdb analysed the multiplex PCR reads with MiXCR anew, one entry per CDR3 protein. Counted here are some 700,000 distinct CDR3 sequences, 15% to 20% occurring once; the ten biggest clones make up roughly a sixth. Sequenced sample: blood. The sequence was collected from a man aged 45-65 years with Graves' hyperthyroidism.

CDR3 sequence reads: CASSEVPSGQSNEKLFF. DNA of the CDR3: TGTGCCAGCAGTGAAGTCCCCTCGGGGCAGAGTAATGAAAAACTGTTTTTT. V is TRBV2 and J is TRBJ1-4, with D maybe TRBD1 (5 bases). This CDR3 spans 17 amino acids. In germline, CDR1 is SNHLY, CDR2 FYNNEI. The V gene lost 1 base and the J gene lost 4 bases, with 16 bases spanning the gap.